These T cell receptor beta chains were read from a single sample in a study of cytomegalovirus exposure and HLA in healthy donors. Assay: immunoSEQ multiplex PCR; the TCRdb copy retains only in-frame clones and omits some. The sample records about 360,000 clones, roughly 85% being singletons. Sequencing input: PBMCs. These receptors were taken from a woman between 18 and 29 years old in good health and CMV-seronegative. Each CDR3 is given with its conserved first and last residue.

j_call: TRBJ2-6; v_call: TRBV27; cdr3_aa: CASSLSAGQGPGANVLTF
j_call: TRBJ1-1; v_call: TRBV7-9; cdr3_aa: CASSPRGIVYTEAFF
j_call: TRBJ2-7; v_call: TRBV27; cdr3_aa: CASSLSTSYEQYF
j_call: TRBJ1-5; v_call: TRBV7-2; cdr3_aa: CASSQGSLYSNQPQHF
j_call: TRBJ1-3; v_call: TRBV10-3; cdr3_aa: CAIAGGNTIYF
j_call: TRBJ2-7; v_call: TRBV4-2; cdr3_aa: CASSPTIPRGDSYEQYF
j_call: TRBJ1-1; v_call: TRBV7-2; cdr3_aa: CASSLSLDRYRGEFRGAFF
j_call: TRBJ2-3; v_call: TRBV5-1; cdr3_aa: CASSPGLAGVRTDTQYF
j_call: TRBJ1-1; v_call: TRBV28; cdr3_aa: CASSLGQDTEAFF
j_call: TRBJ2-2; v_call: TRBV18; cdr3_aa: CASSPVDSANTGELFF
j_call: TRBJ1-1; v_call: TRBV5-4; cdr3_aa: CASSLRPNTEAFF
j_call: TRBJ1-3; v_call: TRBV7-9; cdr3_aa: CASTLTRGHGNTIYF
j_call: TRBJ1-6; v_call: TRBV30; cdr3_aa: CAWSADRGHVGSPLHF
j_call: TRBJ2-1; v_call: TRBV27; cdr3_aa: CASSGSGLQQFF
j_call: TRBJ2-5; v_call: TRBV6-5; cdr3_aa: CASTPLDGQETQYF
j_call: TRBJ1-5; v_call: TRBV5-1; cdr3_aa: CASSLAPGGSNQPQHF
j_call: TRBJ1-1; v_call: TRBV7-9; cdr3_aa: CASSLDRNTEAFF
j_call: TRBJ2-1; v_call: TRBV18; cdr3_aa: CASSPILADNEQFF
j_call: TRBJ2-3; v_call: TRBV5-4; cdr3_aa: CASSIRDRGIHTQYF
j_call: TRBJ1-2; v_call: TRBV23-1; cdr3_aa: CASSQSVPDLYGYTF
j_call: TRBJ1-1; v_call: TRBV30; cdr3_aa: CAWSWEAGEAFF
j_call: TRBJ2-1; v_call: TRBV7-3; cdr3_aa: CASSTTSGRTYNEQFF
j_call: TRBJ1-2; v_call: TRBV28; cdr3_aa: CASSSVYGYTF
j_call: TRBJ2-1; v_call: TRBV7-8; cdr3_aa: CASSLLAGGPREQFF
j_call: TRBJ2-2; v_call: TRBV5-1; cdr3_aa: CASSPWTSGGANTGELFF
j_call: TRBJ2-5; v_call: TRBV7-7; cdr3_aa: CASSLGKREWETQYF
j_call: TRBJ1-1; v_call: TRBV29-1; cdr3_aa: CSVDRNTEAFF
j_call: TRBJ1-1; v_call: TRBV4-1; cdr3_aa: CASSHGTGDTEAFF
j_call: TRBJ2-7; v_call: TRBV9; cdr3_aa: CASSVGAGETYEQYF
j_call: TRBJ2-3; v_call: TRBV9; cdr3_aa: CASSPTGQVKRDTQYF
j_call: TRBJ1-5; v_call: TRBV19; cdr3_aa: CASQTLGTVNQPQHF
j_call: TRBJ1-2; v_call: TRBV30; cdr3_aa: CACDGVYGYTF
j_call: TRBJ2-7; v_call: TRBV29-1; cdr3_aa: CSVEVTSQGSEQYF
j_call: TRBJ2-1; v_call: TRBV11-2; cdr3_aa: CASTLTSGVNEQFF
j_call: TRBJ2-1; v_call: TRBV5-4; cdr3_aa: CASSPLAGSYNEQFF
j_call: TRBJ2-1; v_call: TRBV11-3; cdr3_aa: CASSHRGFDEQFF
j_call: TRBJ1-1; v_call: TRBV30; cdr3_aa: CAWSELPGFEAFF
j_call: TRBJ1-5; v_call: TRBV4-2; cdr3_aa: CASSQAGTAGQPQHF
j_call: TRBJ2-3; v_call: TRBV10-1; cdr3_aa: CASSDKRGSGTDTQYF
j_call: TRBJ1-2; v_call: TRBV12-5; cdr3_aa: CANRQGGSAYGYTF
j_call: TRBJ2-3; v_call: TRBV19; cdr3_aa: CASSTLAGTDTQYF
j_call: TRBJ2-7; v_call: TRBV5-1; cdr3_aa: CASSWGGQGGSYEQYF
j_call: TRBJ1-2; v_call: TRBV25-1; cdr3_aa: CASSDLYSEGNYGYTF
j_call: TRBJ2-6; v_call: TRBV4-1; cdr3_aa: CASSQDGVFQGGAGANVLTF
j_call: TRBJ2-4; v_call: TRBV2; cdr3_aa: CASSEARIGYAKNIQYF
j_call: TRBJ2-3; v_call: TRBV30; cdr3_aa: CAWSGRGSTDTQYF